Presented here are 14 T cell receptor beta chains from one specimen sequenced in a study of blood T cell repertoires in COVID-19. Sequencing was performed with immunoSEQ multiplex PCR; in TCRdb, only in-frame clones are kept and a portion is missing. This table holds about 140,000 clones, approximately 81% found once. What was sequenced was peripheral blood. These receptors were obtained from a human donor in a cohort sampled during active COVID-19.

The chain joins TRBV24-1 to TRBJ2-3; 7 bases align to TRBD2. V trimming: 3 bases; J trimming: 4 bases; junction bases outside the gene matches: 6. Germline V gene lookup returns CDR1 KGHDR and CDR2 SFDVKD. The CDR3 sequence is 15 residues long. For the CDR3, the DNA is TGTGCCACCAGTGATCCCCGAGGACTAGCAGATACGCAGTATTTT. Translating it yields CATSDPRGLADTQYF.

The rearrangement joins TRBV10-2 to TRBJ2-6; TRBD1 matches 9 bases. Germline V lookup: CDR1 WSHSY, CDR2 SAAADI. The CDR3 is 17 residues long. V gave up 0 bases and J gave up 2 bases; unmatched junction bases: 2. The CDR3 spells CASSESGTGPGANVLTF. The CDR3 DNA is TGCGCCAGCAGTGAGTCGGGGACAGGGCCTGGGGCCAACGTCCTGACTTTC.

The chain carries TRBV7-3 and TRBJ2-3; 8 bases map to TRBD2. V was pared by 5 bases and J by 0 bases, with 16 bases of the junction left unmatched. Germline values: CDR1 SGHTA, CDR2 FQGTGA. This CDR3 is built from 19 residues. The CDR3 nucleotides are TGTGCCAGCAGCCCCCGACCGGGGGGGAGCGGGGGAAGCACAGATACGCAGTATTTT. Its translation: CASSPRPGGSGGSTDTQYF.

This clone was found a few times. The V and J genes are TRBV4-2 and TRBJ2-5; TRBD1 might be the D (6 bases). The CDR3 is 15 amino acids. V shed 0 bases and J shed 6 bases, with 14 bases lying between them. Germline CDR1 LGHNA, CDR2 YNFKEQ. In nucleotides, the CDR3 is TGTGCCAGCAGCCAAGAGGGGAACAGGGATAAGACCCAGTACTTC. It specifies CASSQEGNRDKTQYF.

The chain links TRBV27 to TRBJ2-6; 8 nucleotides line up with TRBD2. The CDR3 contains 16 residues. V gave up 4 bases and J gave up 3 bases; unmatched junction bases: 5. Germline V CDR1 and CDR2: MNHEY, SMNVEV (reference sequence). CDR3 loop: CASSSGTRYGANVLTF. The DNA of the CDR3 is TGTGCCAGCAGTTCAGGGACTAGGTATGGGGCCAACGTCCTGACTTTC.

The genes are TRBV11-2 and TRBJ2-7; TRBD1 matches 7 bases. The CDR3 consists of 13 residues. With 1 base clipped from V and 7 bases from J, the junction kept 4 bases outside the gene matches. From germline, CDR1 is SGHAT and CDR2 FQNNGV. The CDR3 spells CASSLVYRGEQYF. CDR3 in DNA: TGTGCCAGCAGCTTAGTTTACAGGGGAGAGCAGTACTTC.

V and J are TRBV4-1 and TRBJ2-7; TRBD2 agrees at 7 bases. V was clipped by 0 bases and J by 2 bases; unmatched bases: 7. The CDR3 is 16 residues long. Germline V gene sequence: CDR1 MGHRA, CDR2 YSYEKL. The CDR3 here is CASSQEPRGSPYEQYF. CDR3 in DNA: TGCGCCAGCAGCCAAGAGCCGCGCGGGAGCCCCTACGAGCAGTACTTC.

The chain couples TRBV5-4 to TRBJ1-4; 9 bases line up with TRBD1. V gave up 4 bases and J gave up 4 bases; unmatched junction bases: 8. Germline loops: CDR1 SGHNT, CDR2 YYREEE (reference sequence). CDR3 size: 16 residues. CDR3 sequence reads: CASSRVTGGLNEKLFF. The DNA of the CDR3 is TGTGCCAGCAGCCGGGTGACAGGGGGGCTTAATGAAAAACTGTTTTTT.

V usage is TRBV6-2 or TRBV6-3 and J usage is TRBJ2-7; TRBD1 agrees at 10 bases. V shed 2 bases and J 3 bases; nucleotides not matched to a gene: 10. CDR1 MNHEY and CDR2 SVGEGT come from the germline V gene. CDR3 size: 17 residues. The CDR3 protein is CASSYATLRTGGYEQYF. The CDR3 DNA follows: TGTGCCAGCAGTTACGCGACGCTGCGGACAGGGGGCTACGAGCAGTACTTC.

The chain employs TRBV7-3 and TRBJ2-2, with D tentatively TRBD1 (6 bases). This CDR3 region has 15 residues. Germline V gene data show CDR1 as SGHTA and CDR2 as FQGTGA. Trimming removed 2 bases from V and 2 bases from J, with 9 bases in between. In DNA, the CDR3 is TGTGCCAGCAGCTTAGGACAGCTTAACACCGGGGAGCTGTTTTTT. Translated: CASSLGQLNTGELFF.

The V gene is TRBV19, the J gene TRBJ1-2; 7 bases fit TRBD1. Germline V gene sequence: CDR1 LNHDA, CDR2 SQIVND (reference sequence). The length of the CDR3 is 14 residues. The trim removed 3 bases at V and 2 bases at J, leaving 3 bases unmatched. The CDR3 DNA reads TGTGCCAGTAGTATCGTGACAGGGAACTATGGCTACACCTTC. Its protein is CASSIVTGNYGYTF.

The chain carries TRBV7-3 and TRBJ2-7; D is unclear. Germline loops: CDR1 SGHTA, CDR2 FQGTGA. With 5 bases removed from V and 3 bases from J, the gap between germline ends came to 11 bases. This CDR3 spans 13 amino acids. The CDR3 loop reads CASSPGPFYEQYF. CDR3 DNA: TGTGCCAGCAGCCCAGGTCCTTTCTACGAGCAGTACTTC.

The rearrangement links TRBV7-2 to TRBJ2-3; 11 bases line up with TRBD2. Unmatched junction bases numbered 8, after V lost 4 bases and J lost 2 bases. This CDR3 is 17 amino acids long. CDR1 SGHTA and CDR2 FQGNSA come from the germline V gene. CDR3 loop: CASSSPSGGSFTDTQYF. CDR3 DNA sequence: TGTGCCAGCAGCTCGCCTAGCGGGGGGTCCTTCACAGATACGCAGTATTTT.

This chain connects TRBV9 to TRBJ2-7; tentatively, D is TRBD1 (5 bases). The V gene lost 0 bases and the J gene lost 3 bases, with 13 bases spanning the gap. CDR1 and CDR2 (germline): SGDLS, YYNGEE. The CDR3 runs 15 residues. The CDR3 region is CASSVGKQALYEQYF. DNA for the CDR3: TGTGCCAGCAGCGTAGGAAAACAGGCCCTCTACGAGCAGTACTTC.